The rows below give T cell receptor beta chains drawn from one sample of a study of regulatory T cells in long-lasting Graves disease. MiXCR, run by TCRdb on the multiplex PCR reads, gives a single entry per CDR3 protein. This sample carries 400,000 to 500,000 distinct CDR3 sequences, about a sixth of them seen once, and the ten largest clones take about 10%. These sequences were also reported in another study, on T cells in Graves' hyperthyroidism and ophthalmopathy.

The sample was peripheral blood mononuclear cells (PBMCs), taken at new diagnosis, from a patient treated with antithyroid drugs. These receptors all stem from a woman aged 25 to 45 with Graves disease. CDR3s leave out the opening cysteine and the closing phenylalanine or tryptophan. Only part of the rows carry a size: once, few, many, or a class if the clone is expanded.

J,size,V,CDR3
TRBJ2-7,.,TRBV5-1,ASRSSPSYEQY
TRBJ2-5,many,TRBV15,ATSAGQDDQETQY
TRBJ2-2,few,TRBV7-9,ASSLVVRYTGELF
TRBJ1-1,.,TRBV7-9,ASSLSYRGPNTEAF
TRBJ1-2,many,TRBV12-3/TRBV12-4,ASSSTGLEGYT
TRBJ2-7,many,TRBV20-1,SALYSQGDYEQY
TRBJ2-1,.,TRBV20-1,SASRGSWEFSLNEQF
TRBJ2-7,many,TRBV4-2,ASSPRRDNYEQY
TRBJ1-1,many,TRBV6-1,ASSPTAAEAF
TRBJ1-3,few,TRBV6-5,ASSYLGDLSGNTIY
TRBJ2-1,many,TRBV7-9,ASSPRSGRVHDEQF
TRBJ2-1,many,TRBV29-1,SVGEQF
TRBJ2-7,.,TRBV14,ASSQDDSPYEQY
TRBJ2-5,many,TRBV11-3,ASSADRDEETQY
TRBJ1-5,many,TRBV7-8,ASSLEGRRNQPQH
TRBJ2-3,many,TRBV15,ATRGSTDTQY
TRBJ2-2,many,TRBV27,ASSYSGRADGELF
TRBJ2-2,.,TRBV6-2/TRBV6-3,ASSKNYNTGELF
TRBJ2-1,many,TRBV7-3,ASSWTSGAEGQF